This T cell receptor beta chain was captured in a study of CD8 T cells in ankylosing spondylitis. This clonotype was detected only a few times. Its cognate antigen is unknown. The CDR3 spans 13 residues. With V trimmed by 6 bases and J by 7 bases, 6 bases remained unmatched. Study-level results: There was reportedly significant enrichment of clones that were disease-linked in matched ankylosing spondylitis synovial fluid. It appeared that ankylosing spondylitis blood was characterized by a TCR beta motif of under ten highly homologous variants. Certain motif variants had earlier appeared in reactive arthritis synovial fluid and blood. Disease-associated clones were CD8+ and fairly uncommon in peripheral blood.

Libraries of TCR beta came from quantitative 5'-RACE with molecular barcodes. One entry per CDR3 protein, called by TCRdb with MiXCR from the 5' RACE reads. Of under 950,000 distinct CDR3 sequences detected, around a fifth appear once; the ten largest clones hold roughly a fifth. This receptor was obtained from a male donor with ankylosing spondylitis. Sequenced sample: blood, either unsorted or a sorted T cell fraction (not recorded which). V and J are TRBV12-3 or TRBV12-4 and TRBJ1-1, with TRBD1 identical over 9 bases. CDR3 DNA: TGTGCCAGCAGCCGAACAGGGGGCGGTGAAGCTTTCTTT. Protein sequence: CASSRTGGGEAFF.